Each of the 25 T cell receptor beta chains below was sequenced from the same sample in a study of T cell changes during pregnancy in multiple sclerosis. Libraries were prepared by immunoSEQ multiplex PCR; TCRdb keeps only in-frame clonotypes and omits some of them. The sample has about 69,000 clones; just over 90% are singletons. Sample: peripheral blood, taken in the third trimester of pregnancy. These receptor sequences come from a female donor with multiple sclerosis, enrolled in a pregnancy study.

This clone was recorded a few times. The chain links TRBV27 to TRBJ1-5; D is unclear. Trimming removed 5 bases from V and 0 bases from J, with 14 bases in between. This CDR3 region has 16 residues. Germline assignment: CDR1 MNHEY and CDR2 SMNVEV (reference sequence). This CDR3 is CASSPISWYSNQPQHF. The CDR3 DNA sequence: TGTGCCAGCAGTCCAATCAGTTGGTATAGCAATCAGCCCCAGCATTTT.

This chain connects TRBV2 to TRBJ2-3; no clear D gene. Germline V gene sequence: CDR1 SNHLY, CDR2 FYNNEI. V lost 5 bases to trimming and J lost 3 bases, with 12 bases between them. CDR3 length: 14 amino acids. The CDR3 nucleotides read TGTGCCAGCAGTCCATCGCGTAGTACAGATACGCAGTATTTT. Protein: CASSPSRSTDTQYF.

This chain uses TRBV5-1 with TRBJ2-3, with D perhaps matching TRBD2 (6 bases). Trimming removed 3 bases from V and 0 bases from J, with 14 bases in between. CDR1 is SGHRS, CDR2 YFSETQ, per germline. There are 16 residues in the CDR3. The CDR3 protein is CASSYLGTASTDTQYF. The CDR3, as DNA: TGCGCCAGCAGCTACCTAGGGACTGCTAGCACAGATACGCAGTATTTT. Filled out from reference TRBV5-1 and TRBJ2-3, the complete variable domain reads KAGVTQTPRYLIKTRGQQVTLSCSPISGHRSVSWYQQTPGQGLQFLFEYFSETQRNKGNFPGRFSGRQFSNSRSEMNVSTLELGDSALYLCASSYLGTASTDTQYFGPGTRLTVL.

This rearrangement joins TRBV6-1 to TRBJ1-1; TRBD1 matches 9 bases. Germline lookup yields CDR1 MNHNS and CDR2 SASEGT. V shed 4 bases, J shed 11 bases, and the junction held 8 bases outside the gene matches. The CDR3 spans 13 residues. In nucleotides, the CDR3 is TGTGCCAGCAGTGCCGGACAGGGGACGGGGGCTTTCTTT. This codes for CASSAGQGTGAFF.

The chain is built from TRBV15 and TRBJ1-1; D is ambiguous. The V end lost 0 bases, the J end lost 1 base, and 9 bases lay between the germline ends. Germline loops: CDR1 LNHNV, CDR2 YYDKDF (reference sequence). This CDR3 spans 15 amino acids. The DNA of the CDR3 is TGTGCCACCAGCAGAGATCTGGCGGGGAACACTGAAGCTTTCTTT. Residues: CATSRDLAGNTEAFF. Looking up the rest from reference TRBV15 and TRBJ1-1 gives the full variable domain: DAMVIQNPRYQVTQFGKPVTLSCSQTLNHNVMYWYQQKSSQAPKLLFHYYDKDFNNEADTPDNFQSRRPNTSFCFLDIRSPGLGDTAMYLCATSRDLAGNTEAFFGQGTRLTVV.

The rearrangement uses TRBV2 and TRBJ1-2, with D uncertain. This CDR3 has 14 amino acids. Trimming removed 0 bases at V and 8 bases at J, with 13 bases between. Germline V lookup: CDR1 SNHLY, CDR2 FYNNEI. This CDR3 reads CASSEAQTEVGYTF. CDR3 sequence (DNA): TGTGCCAGCAGTGAAGCGCAAACGGAGGTAGGCTACACCTTC.

In its sample, this clone was seen once. The J gene is TRBJ1-2, the V gene TRBV5-1; D not resolved. V lost 4 bases to trimming and J lost 8 bases, with 15 bases between them. The germline gives CDR1 SGHRS, CDR2 YFSETQ. The CDR3 covers 13 residues. Here the CDR3 reads CASSGNPEGGYTF. CDR3 DNA: TGCGCCAGCAGCGGGAACCCCGAGGGAGGCTACACCTTC.

The CDR3 sequence is CASSSPGGFDTGELFF. The CDR3 DNA follows: TGTGCCAGCAGCTCACCAGGGGGCTTTGACACCGGGGAGCTGTTTTTT. The chain joins TRBV9 to TRBJ2-2; TRBD1 aligns across 8 bases. J gave up 3 bases and V 4 bases, and 8 bases lay outside the gene matches. Germline loops: CDR1 SGDLS, CDR2 YYNGEE. The length of the CDR3 is 16 residues.

The chain combines TRBV9 with TRBJ1-1; the D is unclear. Germline V gene sequence: CDR1 SGDLS, CDR2 YYNGEE. Trimming pared 5 bases from V and 1 base from J, leaving 9 bases between. The CDR3 is made up of 13 amino acids. Here the CDR3 reads CASSRTRNTEAFF. CDR3 nucleotides: TGTGCCAGCAGTCGTACTCGGAACACTGAAGCTTTCTTT. The whole variable domain, filled in from reference TRBV9 and TRBJ1-1, reads DSGVTQTPKHLITATGQRVTLRCSPRSGDLSVYWYQQSLDQGLQFLIQYYNGEERAKGNILERFSAQQFPDLHSELNLSSLELGDSALYFCASSRTRNTEAFFGQGTRLTVV.

The V call is TRBV7-2, the J call TRBJ1-4; TRBD1 agrees at 9 bases. V was clipped by 5 bases and J by 6 bases; unmatched bases: 7. Germline CDR1 reads SGHTA; CDR2 reads FQGNSA. This CDR3 has 15 residues. The CDR3 sequence: CASSPPGQGYEKLFF. As DNA, the CDR3 is TGTGCCAGCAGCCCACCGGGACAGGGATATGAAAAACTGTTTTTT.

V usage is TRBV5-4 and J usage is TRBJ1-1; D perhaps matches TRBD1 (5 bases). This CDR3 spans 14 amino acids. Looked up from germline, CDR1 is SGHNT and CDR2 is YYREEE (reference sequence). Trimming removed 2 bases at V and 5 bases at J, with 13 bases between. The CDR3 coding sequence is TGTGCCAGCAGCTTTGGGGGAGGTGGAACTGAAGCTTTCTTT. Translating gives CASSFGGGGTEAFF.

CDR3 sequence reads: CASSPHRDTEAFF. CDR3 in DNA: TGTGCCAGCTCACCACACAGGGACACTGAAGCTTTCTTT. The rearrangement uses TRBV18 and TRBJ1-1; TRBD1 is a possible D gene (6 bases). The germline CDR1 and CDR2 sequences are KGHSH and LQKENI. Trimming cost V 1 base and J 3 bases, with 6 bases left between them. CDR3 length: 13 amino acids. Combining the CDR3 with reference TRBV18 and TRBJ1-1 gives the whole variable domain NAGVMQNPRHLVRRRGQEARLRCSPMKGHSHVYWYRQLPEEGLKFMVYLQKENIIDESGMPKERFSAEFPKEGPSILRIQQVVRGDSAAYFCASSPHRDTEAFFGQGTRLTVV.

The rearrangement uses TRBV28 and TRBJ1-2; no clear D gene. The V end lost 5 bases, the J end lost 8 bases, and 12 bases lay between the germline ends. The CDR3 runs to 12 residues. Germline assignment: CDR1 MDHEN and CDR2 SYDVKM. CDR3 nucleotide sequence: TGTGCCAGCAGTGTGACGGGTGTGGGCTACACCTTC. It specifies CASSVTGVGYTF.

This clone was recorded only once. V and J are TRBV19 and TRBJ1-6; 8 nucleotides match TRBD1. The CDR3 has 16 amino acids. V was pared by 9 bases and J by 7 bases, with 14 bases of the junction left unmatched. The germline CDR1 and CDR2 sequences are LNHDA and SQIVND (reference sequence). The CDR3 DNA sequence: TGTGCCAGCCAAGTTGGGGTACAGGGGGTGAATTCACCCCTCCACTTT. Translation gives CASQVGVQGVNSPLHF.

As concerns this clone: Possible read error: a much larger clone is one base away. V gene TRBV27 combines with J gene TRBJ2-1; 7 nucleotides agree with TRBD2. V shed 6 bases, J shed 1 base, and the junction held 6 bases outside the gene matches. The CDR3 is 15 amino acids. Germline-derived CDR1 and CDR2 are MNHEY and SMNVEV (reference sequence). The CDR3 nucleotides are TGTGCCAGCAGCCAACGACTAGCTTCCTACAATGAGCAGTTCTTC. Translating gives CASSQRLASYNEQFF.

The chain employs TRBV5-4 and TRBJ2-4; TRBD1 aligns across 7 bases. Germline V gene sequence: CDR1 SGHNT, CDR2 YYREEE (reference sequence). The CDR3 is 14 amino acids. The V and J ends lost 3 bases and 7 bases, in that order; junction bases with no gene match: 7. The CDR3 protein is CASSWDRNRNIQYF. The CDR3 DNA follows: TGTGCCAGCAGCTGGGACAGAAATAGGAACATTCAGTACTTC.

The rearrangement uses TRBV9 and TRBJ2-7; possible D gene TRBD1, 6 bases. In germline, CDR1 is SGDLS, CDR2 YYNGEE. This CDR3 has 15 residues. Trimming took 6 bases from V and 1 from J, leaving 17 bases between them. CDR3 in DNA: TGTGCCAGCAACCAGTGGGGGACAAGGTCCTACGAGCAGTACTTC. The encoded protein is CASNQWGTRSYEQYF.

The chain combines TRBV6-6 with TRBJ2-7; D may be TRBD1 (6 bases). V was cut by 2 bases and J by 3 bases, with 17 bases left in between. There are 16 residues in the CDR3. Looked up from germline, CDR1 is MNHNY and CDR2 is SVGAGI (reference sequence). CDR3 DNA: TGTGCCAGCAGTTACGGTGTGGTCCAGGGACACTACGAGCAGTACTTC. This gives the protein CASSYGVVQGHYEQYF.

V and J are TRBV11-2 and TRBJ2-1; D is unresolved. Germline values: CDR1 SGHAT, CDR2 FQNNGV. Trimming shortened V by 1 base and J by 7 bases, and 8 bases separated the two germline ends. The CDR3 length is 13 residues. The CDR3 coding sequence is TGTGCCAGCAGCTTAGCAGCGACGAATGAGCAGTTCTTC. This sequence encodes CASSLAATNEQFF. Combining the CDR3 with reference TRBV11-2 and TRBJ2-1 gives the whole variable domain EAGVAQSPRYKIIEKRQSVAFWCNPISGHATLYWYQQILGQGPKLLIQFQNNGVVDDSQLPKDRFSAERLKGVDSTLKIQPAKLEDSAVYLCASSLAATNEQFFGPGTRLTVL.

This chain connects TRBV19 to TRBJ2-2; the D gene is possibly TRBD2 (6 bases). This CDR3 contains 15 residues. Germline loops: CDR1 LNHDA, CDR2 SQIVND (reference sequence). Trimming shortened V by 2 bases and J by 5 bases, and 12 bases separated the two germline ends. DNA of the CDR3: TGTGCCAGTAGTATATCGGGGGTGAGGACCGGGGAGCTGTTTTTT. As protein: CASSISGVRTGELFF. The full variable domain, its missing parts supplied by reference TRBV19 and TRBJ2-2, is DGGITQSPKYLFRKEGQNVTLSCEQNLNHDAMYWYRQDPGQGLRLIYYSQIVNDFQKGDIAEGYSVSREKKESFPLTVTSAQKNPTAFYLCASSISGVRTGELFFGEGSRLTVL.

The J gene is TRBJ1-1, the V gene TRBV11-2, with TRBD1 as a possible D gene (5 bases). The CDR3 spans 14 residues. Trimming stripped 5 bases from V and 4 bases from J, with 14 bases between. Germline loops: CDR1 SGHAT, CDR2 FQNNGV. The CDR3 spells CASSLRSTGTEAFF. DNA of the CDR3: TGTGCCAGCAGCCTCAGATCCACAGGCACTGAAGCTTTCTTT.

This chain links TRBV4-2 with TRBJ1-5; a possible D gene is TRBD1 (5 bases). From germline, CDR1 is LGHNA and CDR2 YNFKEQ. CDR3 length equals 14 residues. The V and J ends lost 5 bases and 5 bases respectively, with 13 bases between them. The CDR3 region has the DNA TGTGCCAGCAGCTGGGGGGACGGATATCAGCCCCAGCATTTT. Translating it yields CASSWGDGYQPQHF.

V is TRBV10-3 and J is TRBJ1-1; no reliable D call. V was clipped by 0 bases and J by 10 bases, with 12 bases between them. The CDR3 covers 13 residues. CDR1 and CDR2 (germline): ENHRY, SYGVKD. The DNA for the CDR3 is TGTGCCATCAGTGAGTCGGGCAGCCCCACAGCTTTCTTT. Amino acid sequence: CAISESGSPTAFF.

The chain recombines TRBV7-3 with TRBJ2-1; 11 bases match TRBD2. The V gene end was trimmed by 8 bases and the J gene end by 0 bases; junction bases not matched to a gene: 3. CDR1 is SGHTA and CDR2 is FQGTGA in the germline V gene. This CDR3 is 15 amino acids long. CDR3 amino acids: CASGLAGGSYNEQFF. The DNA for the CDR3 is TGTGCCAGCGGGCTAGCGGGGGGCTCCTACAATGAGCAGTTCTTC.

The rearrangement links TRBV5-8 to TRBJ2-3; TRBD2 matches at 10 bases. Germline lookup yields CDR1 SGHTS and CDR2 YDEGEE. This CDR3 comprises 20 residues. V shed 0 bases, J shed 2 bases, and the junction held 15 bases outside the gene matches. The CDR3 loop is CASSLAGGAGGRPSTDTQYF. The CDR3 DNA follows: TGTGCCAGCAGCTTGGCAGGAGGAGCGGGGGGGCGTCCTTCCACAGATACGCAGTATTTT.